This T cell receptor (beta chain) stems from a study of T cell changes during pregnancy in multiple sclerosis. TCRdb keeps only in-frame clones here, not all; method: immunoSEQ multiplex PCR. The table includes about 67,000 clones, 75% to 95% detected once. Trimming at V came to 4 bases and at J to 7 bases, leaving 3 bases not matched to a gene. This CDR3 is 14 amino acids long. Germline CDR1 reads SGHTA; CDR2 reads FQGNSA. This specimen was peripheral blood, taken in the first trimester of pregnancy. This clonotype originated in a female donor with multiple sclerosis, enrolled in a pregnancy study. This chain links TRBV7-2 with TRBJ1-4; 10 positions agree with TRBD1. The CDR3 sequence: CASSWTGGGEKLFF. In nucleotides, the CDR3 is TGTGCCAGCAGCTGGACAGGGGGAGGTGAAAAACTGTTTTTT.